This T cell receptor beta chain was recovered during a study of T cell repertoires in cytomegalovirus infection. Study results and limitations: Dominating the ex vivo response were HLA-C-restricted CMV-specific TCR beta clonotypes. Of the TCR beta families, the public ones yielded a cumulative frequency that identified carriers of CMV plus the relevant HLA.

Germline V gives CDR1 DFQATT, CDR2 SNEGSKA (reference sequence). V was clipped by 0 bases and J by 2 bases, with 4 bases between them. CDR3 length equals 13 residues. As to this clonotype: The antigen is not known.

Via MiXCR, TCRdb re-called the reads, giving one row per CDR3 protein. The repertoire has fewer than 650,000 distinct CDR3 sequences, roughly 43% of them found once; the top ten carry around 46%. The TCR was taken from a human donor in good health (CMV status not recorded). Some clones in this sample may be carry-over from other donors' samples. The chain recombines TRBV20-1 with TRBJ2-2, with D uncertain. Here the sequenced sample was cultured PBMCs, taken from culture after CMV antigen stimulation. CDR3 sequence reads: CSARDPNTGELFF. For the CDR3, the DNA is TGCAGTGCTAGAGACCCCAACACCGGGGAGCTGTTTTTT.